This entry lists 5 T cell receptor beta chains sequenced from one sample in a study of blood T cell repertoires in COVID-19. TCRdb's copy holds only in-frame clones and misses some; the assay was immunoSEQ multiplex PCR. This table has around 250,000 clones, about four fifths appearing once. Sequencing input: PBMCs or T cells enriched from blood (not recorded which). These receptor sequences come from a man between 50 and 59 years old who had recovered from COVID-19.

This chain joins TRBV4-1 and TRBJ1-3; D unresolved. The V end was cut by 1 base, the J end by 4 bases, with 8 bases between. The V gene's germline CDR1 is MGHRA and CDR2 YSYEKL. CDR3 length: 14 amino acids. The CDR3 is CASSQAGLGNTIYF. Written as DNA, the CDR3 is TGCGCCAGCAGCCAAGCGGGGTTGGGAAACACCATATATTTT.

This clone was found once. CDR3 amino acids: CASSTGRSSGNTIYF. The CDR3, as DNA: TGTGCCAGCAGCACAGGACGGAGCTCTGGAAACACCATATATTTT. J is TRBJ1-3 and V is TRBV9; possibly TRBD1 for D (5 bases). This CDR3 comprises 15 residues. Trimming removed 4 bases at V and 0 bases at J, with 11 bases between. Germline lookup yields CDR1 SGDLS and CDR2 YYNGEE.

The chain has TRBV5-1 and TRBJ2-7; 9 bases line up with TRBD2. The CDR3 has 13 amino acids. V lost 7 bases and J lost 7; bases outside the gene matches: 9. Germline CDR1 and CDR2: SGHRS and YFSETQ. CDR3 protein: CASGAGGPEEQYF. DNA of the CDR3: TGCGCCAGCGGGGCGGGAGGGCCCGAAGAGCAGTACTTC.

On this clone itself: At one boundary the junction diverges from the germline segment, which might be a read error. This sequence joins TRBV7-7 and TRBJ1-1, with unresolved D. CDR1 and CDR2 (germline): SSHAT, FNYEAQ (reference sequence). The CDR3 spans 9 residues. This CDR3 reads CASSPGAFF. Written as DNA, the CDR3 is TGTGCTAGCAGCCCCGGAGCTTTCTTT.

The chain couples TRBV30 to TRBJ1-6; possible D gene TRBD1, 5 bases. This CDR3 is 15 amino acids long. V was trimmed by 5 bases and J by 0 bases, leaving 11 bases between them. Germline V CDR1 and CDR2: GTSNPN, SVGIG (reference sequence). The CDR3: CAWRDGSSYNSPLHF. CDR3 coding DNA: TGTGCCTGGCGGGACGGGAGCTCCTATAATTCACCCCTCCACTTT.